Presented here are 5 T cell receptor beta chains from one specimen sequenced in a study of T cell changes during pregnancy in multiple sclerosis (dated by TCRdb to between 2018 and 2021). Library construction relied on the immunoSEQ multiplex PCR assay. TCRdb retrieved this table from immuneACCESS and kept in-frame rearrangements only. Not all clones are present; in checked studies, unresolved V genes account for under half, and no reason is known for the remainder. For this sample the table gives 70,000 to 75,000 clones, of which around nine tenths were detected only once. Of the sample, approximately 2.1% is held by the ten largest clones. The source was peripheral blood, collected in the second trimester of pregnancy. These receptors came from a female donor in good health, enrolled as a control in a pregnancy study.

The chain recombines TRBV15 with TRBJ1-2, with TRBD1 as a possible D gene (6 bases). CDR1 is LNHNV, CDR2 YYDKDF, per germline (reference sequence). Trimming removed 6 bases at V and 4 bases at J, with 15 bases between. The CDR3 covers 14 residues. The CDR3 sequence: CATRGAGDPYGYTF. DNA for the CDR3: TGTGCCACCAGAGGGGCAGGGGATCCCTATGGCTACACCTTC. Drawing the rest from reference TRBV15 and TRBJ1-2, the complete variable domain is DAMVIQNPRYQVTQFGKPVTLSCSQTLNHNVMYWYQQKSSQAPKLLFHYYDKDFNNEADTPDNFQSRRPNTSFCFLDIRSPGLGDTAMYLCATRGAGDPYGYTFGSGTRLTVV.

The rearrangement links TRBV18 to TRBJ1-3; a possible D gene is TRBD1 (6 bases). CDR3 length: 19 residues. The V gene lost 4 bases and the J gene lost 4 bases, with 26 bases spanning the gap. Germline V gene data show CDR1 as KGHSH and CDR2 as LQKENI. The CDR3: CASSRDRYPGTDGGNTIYF. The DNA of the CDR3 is TGTGCCAGCTCACGAGACAGGTATCCGGGAACCGATGGAGGAAACACCATATATTTT. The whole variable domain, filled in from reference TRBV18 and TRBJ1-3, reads NAGVMQNPRHLVRRRGQEARLRCSPMKGHSHVYWYRQLPEEGLKFMVYLQKENIIDESGMPKERFSAEFPKEGPSILRIQQVVRGDSAAYFCASSRDRYPGTDGGNTIYFGEGSWLTVV.

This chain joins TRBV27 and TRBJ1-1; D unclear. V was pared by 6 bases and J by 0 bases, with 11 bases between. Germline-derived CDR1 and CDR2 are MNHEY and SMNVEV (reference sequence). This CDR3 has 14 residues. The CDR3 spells CASRLRDMNTEAFF. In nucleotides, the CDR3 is TGTGCCAGCAGGTTAAGAGACATGAACACTGAAGCTTTCTTT.

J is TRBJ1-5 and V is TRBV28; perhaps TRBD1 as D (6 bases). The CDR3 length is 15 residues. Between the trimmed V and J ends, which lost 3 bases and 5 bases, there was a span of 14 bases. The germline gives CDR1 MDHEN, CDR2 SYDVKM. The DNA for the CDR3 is TGTGCCAGCAGTTTCGGGACAAAAGGCTATCAGCCCCAGCATTTT. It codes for CASSFGTKGYQPQHF. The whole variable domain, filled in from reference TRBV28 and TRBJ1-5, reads DVKVTQSSRYLVKRTGEKVFLECVQDMDHENMFWYRQDPGLGLRLIYFSYDVKMKEKGDIPEGYSVSREKKERFSLILESASTNQTSMYLCASSFGTKGYQPQHFGDGTRLSIL.

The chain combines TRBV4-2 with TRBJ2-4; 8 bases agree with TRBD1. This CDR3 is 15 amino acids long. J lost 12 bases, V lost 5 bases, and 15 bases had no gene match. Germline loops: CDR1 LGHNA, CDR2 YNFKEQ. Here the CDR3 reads CASSSKTGQGAHQYF. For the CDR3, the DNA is TGTGCCAGCAGCTCGAAGACGGGGCAGGGGGCCCATCAGTACTTC.